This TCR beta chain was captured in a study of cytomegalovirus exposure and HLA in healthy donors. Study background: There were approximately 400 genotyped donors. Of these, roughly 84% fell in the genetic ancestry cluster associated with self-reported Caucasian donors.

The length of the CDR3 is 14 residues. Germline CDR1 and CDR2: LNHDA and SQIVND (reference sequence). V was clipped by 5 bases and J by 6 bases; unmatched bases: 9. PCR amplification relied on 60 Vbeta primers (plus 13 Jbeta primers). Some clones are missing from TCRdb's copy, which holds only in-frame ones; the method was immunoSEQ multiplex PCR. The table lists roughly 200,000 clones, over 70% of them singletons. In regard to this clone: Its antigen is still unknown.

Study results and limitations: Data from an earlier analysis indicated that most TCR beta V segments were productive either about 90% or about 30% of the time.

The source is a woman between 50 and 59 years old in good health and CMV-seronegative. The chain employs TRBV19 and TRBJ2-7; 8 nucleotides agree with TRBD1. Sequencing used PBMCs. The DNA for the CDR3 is TGTGCCAGTAGTTCAGGACAGGGTCCGGCCGAGCAGTACTTC. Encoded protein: CASSSGQGPAEQYF.